The 24 T cell receptor beta chains in this list originate from one sample, sequenced in a study of blood T cell repertoires in COVID-19. TCRdb's table, derived via immunoSEQ multiplex PCR, lists solely in-frame clones and lacks some. Here the sample spans about 150,000 clones, 80% to 90% being singletons. The sample was peripheral blood. The origin of the receptors is a woman aged 35 to 49 with acute or convalescent COVID-19.

V gene TRBV15 combines with J gene TRBJ1-3; D not certain. Germline V gives CDR1 LNHNV, CDR2 YYDKDF (reference sequence). V dropped 3 bases and J dropped 2 bases, with 5 bases sitting between them. CDR3 length: 13 amino acids. Here the CDR3 DNA reads TGTGCCACCAGCAGTTCAGCTGGAAACACCATATATTTT. Amino acids: CATSSSAGNTIYF.

The chain recombines TRBV24-1 with TRBJ1-5, with D unresolved. Germline CDR1 KGHDR, CDR2 SFDVKD. V lost 7 bases to trimming and J lost 2 bases, with 8 bases between them. This CDR3 comprises 13 residues. The CDR3 DNA sequence: TGTGCCACCAGCCCCAGTGGCAATCAGCCCCAGCATTTT. Residues: CATSPSGNQPQHF.

This clone was seen only once. The CDR3 region is CASSLEKTGELFF. As DNA, the CDR3 is TGTGCCAGCAGCTTGGAGAAGACCGGGGAGCTGTTTTTT. The chain links TRBV2 to TRBJ2-2; unclear D gene. Per germline, CDR1 SNHLY and CDR2 FYNNEI. Between the trimmed V and J ends, which lost 6 bases and 5 bases, there was a span of 10 bases. The CDR3 length is 13 residues.

V and J are TRBV29-1 and TRBJ1-3; D remains unclear. The V end lost 7 bases, the J end lost 4 bases, and 17 bases lay between the germline ends. The CDR3 contains 14 residues. Per germline, CDR1 SQVTM and CDR2 ANQGSEA. The DNA for the CDR3 is TGCAGCGCCCAAGTCCCGACGAGGGGAAACACCATATATTTT. Amino acids: CSAQVPTRGNTIYF.

V is TRBV3-1 (or the pseudogene TRBV3-2) and J is TRBJ1-5, with D possibly TRBD1 on 5 matching bases. The CDR3 extends over 15 amino acids. V lost 1 base to trimming and J lost 7 bases, with 14 bases between them. Germline lookup yields CDR1 LGHDT and CDR2 YNNKEL (reference sequence). In nucleotides, the CDR3 is TGTGCCAGCAGCCAAGGTAGGGGACTTCCACAGCCCCAGCATTTT. Translation gives CASSQGRGLPQPQHF.

This clone was seen once. This rearrangement joins TRBV10-3 to TRBJ1-2, with 7 positions matching TRBD1. V lost 2 bases and J lost 5; bases outside the gene matches: 5. Looked up from germline, CDR1 is ENHRY and CDR2 is SYGVKD. This CDR3 has 14 residues. DNA of the CDR3: TGTGCCATCAGTGAGGTAGACAGGGCATATGGCTACACCTTC. As protein: CAISEVDRAYGYTF.

The V call is TRBV27, the J call TRBJ2-3, with D possibly TRBD2 on 5 matching bases. Germline CDR1 is MNHEY and CDR2 is SMNVEV (reference sequence). The CDR3 runs 13 residues. V was pared by 5 bases and J by 2 bases, with 8 bases between. The CDR3 coding sequence is TGTGCCAGCAGTCTCCTAGCCACAGATACGCAGTATTTT. Amino acid sequence: CASSLLATDTQYF.

The chain links TRBV28 to TRBJ1-1, with D possibly being TRBD1 (6 bases). The V gene's germline CDR1 is MDHEN and CDR2 SYDVKM. This CDR3 comprises 13 residues. The V end lost 2 bases, the J end lost 4 bases, and 8 bases lay between the germline ends. The CDR3 DNA follows: TGTGCCAGCAGTTTACCAGGGGTCACTGAAGCTTTCTTT. This encodes CASSLPGVTEAFF.

V and J are TRBV29-1 and TRBJ2-2; 7 bases agree with TRBD1. The CDR3 has 15 residues. Trimming cost V 6 bases and J 1 base; bases outside gene matches: 8. Germline-derived CDR1 and CDR2 are SQVTM and ANQGSEA. This CDR3 reads CSVFRQGKNTGELFF. For the CDR3, the DNA is TGCAGCGTCTTTAGACAGGGCAAGAACACCGGGGAGCTGTTTTTT.

CDR3 bases: TGTGCCAGCAGTTTAGAGTACTCTACCCAGTACTTC. It is translated as CASSLEYSTQYF. This sequence joins TRBV12-3 or TRBV12-4 and TRBJ2-5; no clear D. V was shortened by 1 base and J by 8 bases, with 8 bases between the two germline ends. This CDR3 spans 12 amino acids.

J is TRBJ1-6 and V is TRBV15, with 8 positions matching TRBD1. V was clipped by 0 bases and J by 10 bases; unmatched bases: 5. The CDR3 spans 15 residues. Per the germline V gene, CDR1 is LNHNV and CDR2 is YYDKDF (reference sequence). The CDR3 loop is CATSRDGQGGSPLHF. As DNA, the CDR3 is TGTGCCACCAGCAGAGATGGACAGGGCGGCTCACCCCTCCACTTT. Full variable domain (outside the CDR3, taken from reference TRBV15 and TRBJ1-6): DAMVIQNPRYQVTQFGKPVTLSCSQTLNHNVMYWYQQKSSQAPKLLFHYYDKDFNNEADTPDNFQSRRPNTSFCFLDIRSPGLGDTAMYLCATSRDGQGGSPLHFGNGTRLTVT.

This clone appeared a single time. The rearrangement uses TRBV27 and TRBJ2-3, with TRBD1 matching 7 bases. Per the germline V gene, CDR1 is MNHEY and CDR2 is SMNVEV (reference sequence). CDR3 length: 15 amino acids. The trim removed 4 bases at V and 4 bases at J, leaving 8 bases unmatched. The CDR3 region is CASSSIQGLADTQYF. The CDR3 region has the DNA TGTGCCAGCAGTTCAATACAGGGGTTGGCAGATACGCAGTATTTT.

The V call is TRBV27, the J call TRBJ2-1, with 9 bases identical to TRBD2. CDR1 is MNHEY, CDR2 SMNVEV, per germline (reference sequence). This CDR3 is built from 13 residues. Trimming removed 8 bases from V and 8 bases from J; junction bases left unmatched: 7. CDR3 amino acids: CASEGLATDEQFF. CDR3 nucleotide sequence: TGTGCCAGCGAGGGACTAGCAACAGATGAGCAGTTCTTC.

This clone was observed a handful of times. CDR3 in DNA: TGTGCCAGCAGCGTAGAACCCCTAGCGGGGGACACCGGGGAGCTGTTTTTT. Protein product: CASSVEPLAGDTGELFF. J is TRBJ2-2 and V is TRBV9, with 10 nucleotides matching TRBD2. V gave up 0 bases and J gave up 3 bases; unmatched junction bases: 5. This CDR3 is built from 17 residues. Germline V gene sequence: CDR1 SGDLS, CDR2 YYNGEE.

The chain combines TRBV6-1 with TRBJ2-3; D unclear. The CDR3 loop spans 15 amino acids. With 0 bases removed from V and 0 bases from J, the gap between germline ends came to 7 bases. The V gene's germline CDR1 is MNHNS and CDR2 SASEGT. As DNA, the CDR3 is TGTGCCAGCAGTGAAGCGGTCGGGAGCACAGATACGCAGTATTTT. Protein: CASSEAVGSTDTQYF.

This clone was observed a handful of times. V is TRBV5-1 and J is TRBJ1-1, with D perhaps TRBD1 (6 bases). Germline CDR1 reads SGHRS; CDR2 reads YFSETQ. Trimming shortened V by 4 bases and J by 4 bases, and 8 bases separated the two germline ends. The CDR3 sequence is 12 residues long. Here the CDR3 DNA reads TGCGCCAGCAGCGTGACAGGCACTGAAGCTTTCTTT. Encoded protein: CASSVTGTEAFF.

This rearrangement joins TRBV28 to TRBJ1-6; D call uncertain. Per germline, CDR1 MDHEN and CDR2 SYDVKM. CDR3 length: 14 amino acids. The V gene lost 5 bases and the J gene lost 6 bases, with 11 bases spanning the gap. The CDR3 DNA is TGTGCCAGCAGTCTGGGAGGAGGTAATTCACCCCTCCACTTT. Its protein is CASSLGGGNSPLHF.

The chain combines TRBV6-5 with TRBJ1-5; D is perhaps TRBD1 (6 bases). Per the germline V gene, CDR1 is MNHEY and CDR2 is SVGAGI. The V end lost 9 bases, the J end lost 2 bases, and 11 bases lay between the germline ends. The CDR3 totals 13 residues. CDR3 region: CASGRGGNQPQHF. The CDR3 bases are TGTGCCAGTGGGAGGGGGGGCAATCAGCCCCAGCATTTT.

The chain joins TRBV9 to TRBJ1-3, with a weak D call TRBD1 (5 bases). The CDR3 sequence is 18 residues long. V dropped 0 bases and J dropped 3 bases, with 19 bases sitting between them. Germline CDR1 is SGDLS and CDR2 is YYNGEE. As DNA, the CDR3 is TGTGCCAGCAGCGTAGGTAACGTCGACAGCCTCATTGGAAACACCATATATTTT. This encodes CASSVGNVDSLIGNTIYF. The entire variable domain, with the rest obtained from reference TRBV9 and TRBJ1-3, is as follows: DSGVTQTPKHLITATGQRVTLRCSPRSGDLSVYWYQQSLDQGLQFLIQYYNGEERAKGNILERFSAQQFPDLHSELNLSSLELGDSALYFCASSVGNVDSLIGNTIYFGEGSWLTVV.

This clone was seen a few times. The chain carries TRBV5-5 and TRBJ1-1; the match to TRBD1 covers 7 bases. Germline CDR1 and CDR2: SGHKS and YYEKEE (reference sequence). The CDR3 consists of 16 residues. Trimming at V came to 3 bases and at J to 2 bases, leaving 10 bases not matched to a gene. The CDR3 DNA follows: TGTGCCAGCAGCTCTTTGACCGGGACAGAAAACACTGAAGCTTTCTTT. Protein product: CASSSLTGTENTEAFF.

The V gene is TRBV7-2, the J gene TRBJ2-3; no definite D call. The germline gives CDR1 SGHTA, CDR2 FQGNSA. The CDR3 has 14 amino acids. Trimming removed 6 bases at V and 4 bases at J, with 14 bases between. The CDR3 is CASSLVGPPDTQYF. CDR3 sequence (DNA): TGTGCCAGCAGTCTTGTGGGCCCCCCAGATACGCAGTATTTT.

The chain links TRBV11-3 to TRBJ2-5; tentative D call: TRBD1 (6 bases). Germline CDR1 reads SGHNT; CDR2 reads YENEEA. Trimming removed 2 bases from V and 5 bases from J, with 12 bases in between. CDR3 length: 14 residues. CDR3 bases: TGTGCCAGCAGCTTACTTTCCAGGGGTGAGACCCAGTACTTC. Translation: CASSLLSRGETQYF. The whole variable domain, remainder taken from reference TRBV11-3 and TRBJ2-5, is EAGVVQSPRYKIIEKKQPVAFWCNPISGHNTLYWYLQNLGQGPELLIRYENEEAVDDSQLPKDRFSAERLKGVDSTLKIQPAELGDSAVYLCASSLLSRGETQYFGPGTRLLVL.

CDR3 sequence reads: CASSQAGVYNEQFF. In DNA form, the CDR3 reads TGCGCCAGCAGCCAAGCAGGGGTCTATAATGAGCAGTTCTTC. The chain uses TRBV4-1 and TRBJ2-1, with TRBD1 as a possible D gene (6 bases). The CDR3 length is 14 residues. Germline CDR1 and CDR2: MGHRA and YSYEKL. V lost 1 base and J lost 7, with 11 bases in between.

V usage is TRBV23-1 and J usage is TRBJ1-2; no reliable D call. TRBV23-1 is identified as an open reading frame with a role that is uncertain. This CDR3 spans 14 amino acids. V lost 7 bases to trimming and J lost 5 bases, with 17 bases between them. The CDR3 bases are TGCGCCAGCATTCCCCCCGGGAGGCCATATGGCTACACCTTC. Its translation: CASIPPGRPYGYTF.